The 21 T cell receptor beta chains presented below share a single source sample, sequenced in a study of blood T cells in healthy people across ages. The authors ran a second PCR of about 7 to 11 cycles using a sample-barcoded 5' primer and a J-beta primer mix. Each CDR3 protein gets one entry after TCRdb re-called the 5' RACE reads with MiXCR. Of some 1.5 million distinct CDR3 sequences listed, 28% are singletons. The sequenced sample consisted of blood. The receptors come from a woman aged 30 to 39 in good health.

V gene TRBV5-1 combines with J gene TRBJ2-1; D is undetermined. This CDR3 has 17 residues. V was cut by 0 bases and J by 7 bases, with 20 bases left in between. Germline V CDR1 and CDR2: SGHRS, YFSETQ. The CDR3 DNA reads as TGCGCCAGCAGCTTGGGGGGTCTAAGTAGCTATTCTAATGAGCAGTTCTTC. Amino acids: CASSLGGLSSYSNEQFF.

The V and J genes are TRBV7-9 and TRBJ1-2; TRBD1 agrees at 8 bases. This CDR3 spans 14 amino acids. J was trimmed by 10 bases and V by 5 bases; bases with no gene match: 12. Germline V CDR1 and CDR2: SEHNR, FQNEAQ (reference sequence). CDR3 coding DNA: TGTGCCAGCAGCAACCGGGACAGGATAGCCGACTACACCTTC. Translation: CASSNRDRIADYTF.

The chain is built from TRBV20-1 and TRBJ2-1; TRBD2 agrees at 9 bases. From germline, CDR1 is DFQATT and CDR2 SNEGSKA (reference sequence). Germline trimming cut 3 bases from V and 8 bases from J; bases unmatched to any gene: 11. The CDR3 is 15 amino acids. The CDR3 spells CSARRGDSGRDEQFF. CDR3 coding DNA: TGCAGTGCTAGGAGAGGTGATAGCGGGAGAGATGAGCAGTTCTTC.

This sequence joins TRBV6-5 and TRBJ2-3; TRBD2 might be the D (5 bases). Trimming stripped 5 bases from V and 4 bases from J, with 13 bases between. Per the germline V gene, CDR1 is MNHEY and CDR2 is SVGAGI. The CDR3 extends over 14 amino acids. CDR3 protein: CASSRRWWADTQYF. CDR3 bases: TGTGCCAGCAGTCGGAGGTGGTGGGCAGATACGCAGTATTTT.

V is TRBV5-5 and J is TRBJ2-1; weak D call: TRBD2 (5 bases). The V end lost 3 bases, the J end lost 4 bases, and 17 bases lay between the germline ends. The length of the CDR3 is 16 residues. From germline, CDR1 is SGHKS and CDR2 YYEKEE (reference sequence). CDR3 residues: CASSSMDSSPYNEQFF. CDR3 bases: TGTGCCAGCAGCTCTATGGACTCCTCACCGTACAATGAGCAGTTCTTC. Filled out from reference TRBV5-5 and TRBJ2-1, the complete variable domain reads DAGVTQSPTHLIKTRGQQVTLRCSPISGHKSVSWYQQVLGQGPQFIFQYYEKEERGRGNFPDRFSARQFPNYSSELNVNALLLGDSALYLCASSSMDSSPYNEQFFGPGTRLTVL.

This clonotype was seen at least ten times. The CDR3 region is CASSQVSGNYGYTF. Here the CDR3 DNA reads TGTGCCAGCAGCCAAGTCTCCGGCAACTATGGCTACACCTTC. The genes are TRBV3-1 and TRBJ1-2; D not certain. CDR1 is LGHDT, CDR2 YNNKEL, per germline (reference sequence). The CDR3 runs to 14 residues. Trimming shortened V by 1 base and J by 2 bases, and 8 bases separated the two germline ends.

In the case of this clonotype: At one of its ends the junction is not consistent with the germline gene, which may arise from a read error. V gene TRBV20-1 combines with J gene TRBJ2-1; 9 bases are shared with TRBD2. CDR3 size: 15 residues. In germline, CDR1 is DFQATT, CDR2 SNEGSKA (reference sequence). The DNA for the CDR3 is TGCAATGCTAGAGATAGGAGCGGGGGGTACAATGAGCAGTTCTTC. This translates into CNARDRSGGYNEQFF.

On this clonotype: This may stem from a read error, because a much larger clone lies one nucleotide away. J is TRBJ2-1 and V is TRBV4-1, with 8 bases aligning to TRBD2. The V segment lost 1 base and the J segment 8 bases; nucleotides outside the gene matches: 13. This CDR3 spans 17 amino acids. Germline V CDR1 and CDR2: MGHRA, YSYEKL. The chain's CDR3 is CASSQGALAGSSDEQFF. CDR3 DNA: TGCGCCAGCAGCCAAGGCGCCCTAGCGGGTTCCTCCGATGAGCAGTTCTTC.

Only a few counts were recorded for this clonotype. This sequence joins TRBV12-3 or TRBV12-4 and TRBJ1-1; D unclear. The CDR3 is 11 amino acids. The ends were cut back, 10 bases at V and 10 bases at J, with 16 bases in the middle. DNA of the CDR3: TGTGCCATCCGGGGAGGCACCCGAGCTTTCTTT. Translated, it gives CAIRGGTRAFF.

This chain links TRBV6-1 with TRBJ2-5; 14 bases align to TRBD2. This CDR3 is built from 17 residues. Germline CDR1 MNHNS, CDR2 SASEGT. V trimming: 5 bases; J trimming: 5 bases; junction bases outside the gene matches: 10. The CDR3 DNA follows: TGTGCCAGCAGTCCAGCCCGACTAGCGGGAGGGCGTGAGACCCAGTACTTC. Amino acid sequence: CASSPARLAGGRETQYF.

This clonotype has just a few counts. This CDR3 reads CASSGRRGSAKNIQYF. CDR3 DNA: TGTGCCAGCAGCGGGCGCCGGGGTAGTGCCAAAAACATTCAGTACTTC. V usage is TRBV11-2 and J usage is TRBJ2-4; weak D call: TRBD2 (5 bases). V lost 5 bases and J 1 base, leaving 15 bases between the germline ends. This CDR3 is 16 amino acids long. Germline loops: CDR1 SGHAT, CDR2 FQNNGV.

Written as DNA, the CDR3 is TGTGCCAGCAGCTCCCAGACCCCGAACAGGGGGTACGAGCAGTACTTC. This encodes CASSSQTPNRGYEQYF. The chain recombines TRBV11-2 with TRBJ2-7; 8 bases agree with TRBD1. The CDR3 has 16 residues. Germline V gene sequence: CDR1 SGHAT, CDR2 FQNNGV. With V trimmed by 4 bases and J by 4 bases, 12 bases remained unmatched. The full variable domain, its missing parts supplied by reference TRBV11-2 and TRBJ2-7, is EAGVAQSPRYKIIEKRQSVAFWCNPISGHATLYWYQQILGQGPKLLIQFQNNGVVDDSQLPKDRFSAERLKGVDSTLKIQPAKLEDSAVYLCASSSQTPNRGYEQYFGPGTRLTVT.

V is TRBV20-1 and J is TRBJ2-7; the D call may be TRBD1 or TRBD2 (6 bases each). V was clipped by 6 bases and J by 7 bases, with 22 bases between them. The CDR3 runs to 14 residues. The germline CDR1 and CDR2 sequences are DFQATT and SNEGSKA (reference sequence). The CDR3 region has the DNA TGCAGTGCCATGGACAGCGTTTGGGGGGTGGAGCAGTACTTC. It is translated as CSAMDSVWGVEQYF.

Only a few counts were recorded for this clonotype. The chain employs TRBV7-8 and TRBJ1-4; perhaps TRBD1 as D (5 bases). This CDR3 has 15 residues. CDR1 SGHVS and CDR2 FQNEAQ come from the germline V gene. V lost 6 bases to trimming and J lost 8 bases, with 19 bases between them. CDR3 DNA: TGTGCCAGCAGTTGGAGAGTGGGGGTTGGGGAAAAACTGTTTTTT. This sequence encodes CASSWRVGVGEKLFF. The whole variable domain, filled in from reference TRBV7-8 and TRBJ1-4, reads GAGVSQSPRYKVAKRGQDVALRCDPISGHVSLFWYQQALGQGPEFLTYFQNEAQLDKSGLPSDRFFAERPEGSVSTLKIQRTQQEDSAVYLCASSWRVGVGEKLFFGSGTQLSVL.

CDR3 coding DNA: TGTGCCAGCAGTGAGGGGCGGTCGCGAATGAACACTGAAGCTTTCTTT. It translates to CASSEGRSRMNTEAFF. V and J are TRBV6-1 and TRBJ1-1; D perhaps matches TRBD1 (5 bases). V shed 3 bases and J shed 0 bases, with 14 bases lying between them. The CDR3 loop spans 16 amino acids. In germline, CDR1 is MNHNS, CDR2 SASEGT.

The rearrangement joins TRBV7-6 to TRBJ2-5; 9 bases line up with TRBD2. With the DNA end fitting TRBJ2-1 better, the J assignment may be wrong. Germline V CDR1 and CDR2: SGHVS, FNYEAQ. The CDR3 runs to 17 residues. The CDR3 bases are TGTGCCAGCAGCCCACGGACTAGCGACAAGTACCAAGAGACCCAGTTCTTC. It translates to CASSPRTSDKYQETQFF.

This clonotype was counted ten times or more. This sequence joins TRBV5-1 and TRBJ2-5; 8 bases are a match to TRBD1. Looked up from germline, CDR1 is SGHRS and CDR2 is YFSETQ. V gave up 5 bases and J gave up 10 bases; unmatched junction bases: 4. The CDR3 length is 11 residues. The CDR3 sequence is CASSSGQVQYF. The CDR3 DNA reads as TGCGCCAGCAGTTCGGGACAGGTCCAGTACTTC.

The V call is TRBV6-2 or TRBV6-3, the J call TRBJ2-1; 11 nucleotides agree with TRBD2. Germline CDR1 and CDR2: MNHEY and SVGEGT. Losses at the gene ends were 2 bases for V and 6 bases for J; bases not matched to a gene: 6. The CDR3 is 16 residues long. The CDR3 spells CASSYVGTSGINEQFF. CDR3 DNA: TGTGCCAGCAGTTACGTTGGGACTAGCGGTATCAATGAGCAGTTCTTC.

The sample holds one count of this clonotype. V and J are TRBV6-5 and TRBJ2-4; maybe TRBD1 (6 bases). V shed 6 bases and J shed 13 bases, with 19 bases lying between them. The CDR3 is made up of 13 amino acids. Germline V gene lookup returns CDR1 MNHEY and CDR2 SVGAGI. The CDR3 nucleotides read TGTGCCAGCAGCCGGTCTGGGGACAATGAGCAGTACTTC. Its translation: CASSRSGDNEQYF.

About this clonotype itself: One junction end disagrees with the germline gene, perhaps due to a read error. This sequence joins TRBV11-2 and TRBJ2-1, with D unclear. In germline, CDR1 is SGHAT, CDR2 FQNNGV. The CDR3 consists of 13 residues. CDR3 nucleotides: TGTGCCAGCAGCCTCCGACAAAACAATGGGCAGTTCTTC. Translating gives CASSLRQNNGQFF.

This clonotype was detected only once. The junction differs from germline at one of its ends, possibly a read error. The chain employs TRBV5-5 and TRBJ2-2; D remains ambiguous. The CDR3 totals 13 residues. Germline V gives CDR1 SGHKS, CDR2 YYEKEE (reference sequence). The CDR3 spells CASCFMSTGELFF. As DNA, the CDR3 is TGCGCCAGCTGCTTTATGAGCACCGGGGAGCTGTTTTTT.